Each of the 12 T cell receptor beta chains below was sequenced from the same sample in a study of CD8 T cells in ankylosing spondylitis. TCRdb fed the 5' RACE reads into MiXCR, producing one record per CDR3 protein. The sample lists about 540,000 distinct CDR3 sequences, roughly 13% occurring once. No antigens are known for them. Whole-study findings and limits: Characteristic, it appeared, of ankylosing spondylitis blood was a TCR beta motif of 7 or 8 highly homologous variants.

Sequencing input: blood, either unsorted or a sorted T cell fraction (not recorded which). Every receptor here comes from a male donor with ankylosing spondylitis.

In this sample, this clonotype turned up a few times. The chain combines TRBV5-1 with TRBJ2-5; no reliable D call. The V and J ends lost 1 base and 5 bases respectively, with 3 bases between them. Germline CDR1 is SGHRS and CDR2 is YFSETQ. The CDR3 has 11 amino acids. As DNA, the CDR3 is TGCGCCAGCAGCTTGTACGAGACCCAGTACTTC. Protein sequence: CASSLYETQYF.

This clonotype was observed a handful of times. The V gene is TRBV29-1, the J gene TRBJ1-1; D possibly corresponds to TRBD1 (5 bases). The CDR3 spans 9 residues. Germline CDR1 reads SQVTM; CDR2 reads ANQGSEA. V lost 7 bases, J lost 6 bases, and 6 bases lay in between. DNA of the CDR3: TGCAGCGCGGGGCCTGAAGCTTTCTTT. It translates to CSAGPEAFF.

The chain couples TRBV20-1 to TRBJ1-1, with unresolved D. Trimming left V 0 bases short and J 1 base short, with 15 bases between. In germline, CDR1 is DFQATT, CDR2 SNEGSKA (reference sequence). The CDR3 is 16 amino acids. The CDR3 sequence: CSARDLEVAGNTEAFF. CDR3 DNA: TGCAGTGCTAGAGATTTGGAGGTGGCGGGGAACACTGAAGCTTTCTTT.

This clonotype showed up just a few times. The chain combines TRBV20-1 with TRBJ1-1, with D unresolved. The CDR3 has 11 amino acids. Germline V gives CDR1 DFQATT, CDR2 SNEGSKA (reference sequence). Trimming cost V 3 bases and J 4 bases, with 6 bases left between them. The CDR3 DNA follows: TGCAGTGCTAGCCTAACCACTGAAGCTTTCTTT. Its protein product is CSASLTTEAFF.

The chain uses TRBV10-2 and TRBJ1-1, with TRBD1 matching 7 bases. There are 14 residues in the CDR3. Germline lookup yields CDR1 WSHSY and CDR2 SAAADI. V gave up 5 bases and J gave up 1 base; unmatched junction bases: 4. The CDR3 spells CASSTTGENTEAFF. Here the CDR3 DNA reads TGCGCCAGCAGTACTACAGGGGAGAACACTGAAGCTTTCTTT.

This clonotype has a count of ten or more. The chain is built from TRBV5-1 and TRBJ2-2, with 13 bases matching TRBD2. Trimming removed 0 bases from V and 1 base from J; junction bases left unmatched: 6. Germline loops: CDR1 SGHRS, CDR2 YFSETQ. This CDR3 has 19 amino acids. CDR3 sequence reads: CASSLGLAGGARNTGELFF. The CDR3 DNA reads as TGCGCCAGCAGCTTGGGACTAGCGGGAGGAGCTCGGAACACCGGGGAGCTGTTTTTT.

The chain uses TRBV11-3 and TRBJ1-1; no reliable D call. V lost 0 bases and J 2 bases, leaving 7 bases between the germline ends. The germline V gene has CDR1 SGHNT and CDR2 YENEEA. The CDR3 sequence is 14 residues long. The DNA of the CDR3 is TGTGCCAGCAGCTTAGACCCAACCAACACTGAAGCTTTCTTT. The encoded protein is CASSLDPTNTEAFF.

This clonotype came up many times. V and J are TRBV12-3 or TRBV12-4 and TRBJ1-1; 8 nucleotides agree with TRBD1. J lost 14 bases, V lost 6 bases, and 11 bases had no gene match. This CDR3 spans 12 amino acids. CDR3 DNA: TGTGCCAGCAGCCTCACTCCAGGGGGCGCATTCTTT. This codes for CASSLTPGGAFF.

The rearrangement uses TRBV11-2 and TRBJ2-3; 10 bases align to TRBD1. The CDR3 consists of 15 residues. Germline-derived CDR1 and CDR2 are SGHAT and FQNNGV. The ends lost 4 bases at V and 4 bases at J; junction bases unmatched: 5. The CDR3 is CASSSGQGTPDTQYF. The CDR3, as DNA: TGTGCCAGCAGCTCGGGACAGGGGACTCCAGATACGCAGTATTTT.

This clonotype was detected only a few times. The rearrangement links TRBV30 to TRBJ1-4; 7 bases are a match to TRBD1. CDR3 length: 14 residues. After removal of 4 bases from V and 8 bases from J, the junction contained 10 bases not matched to a gene. Germline CDR1 reads GTSNPN; CDR2 reads SVGIG (reference sequence). As DNA, the CDR3 is TGTGCCTGGAAGGAGGGGCAGGGGGGAGAAAAACTGTTTTTT. Its protein is CAWKEGQGGEKLFF.

The gene calls are TRBV11-3 and TRBJ2-1; 13 bases are shared with TRBD2. This CDR3 is built from 17 residues. V was clipped by 4 bases and J by 4 bases; unmatched bases: 7. Germline V gene data show CDR1 as SGHNT and CDR2 as YENEEA. CDR3 region: CASSSAGTSGTYNEQFF. DNA for the CDR3: TGTGCCAGCAGCTCAGCCGGGACTAGCGGGACGTACAATGAGCAGTTCTTC.

This clonotype was seen many times. V usage is TRBV5-5 and J usage is TRBJ2-1, with TRBD2 identical over 16 bases. From germline, CDR1 is SGHKS and CDR2 YYEKEE (reference sequence). After removal of 3 bases from V and 8 bases from J, the junction contained 8 bases not matched to a gene. This CDR3 contains 17 residues. CDR3 nucleotide sequence: TGTGCCAGCAGCTCGAAGGGACTAGCGGGAGGGTTTGATGAGCAGTTCTTC. Encoded protein: CASSSKGLAGGFDEQFF.